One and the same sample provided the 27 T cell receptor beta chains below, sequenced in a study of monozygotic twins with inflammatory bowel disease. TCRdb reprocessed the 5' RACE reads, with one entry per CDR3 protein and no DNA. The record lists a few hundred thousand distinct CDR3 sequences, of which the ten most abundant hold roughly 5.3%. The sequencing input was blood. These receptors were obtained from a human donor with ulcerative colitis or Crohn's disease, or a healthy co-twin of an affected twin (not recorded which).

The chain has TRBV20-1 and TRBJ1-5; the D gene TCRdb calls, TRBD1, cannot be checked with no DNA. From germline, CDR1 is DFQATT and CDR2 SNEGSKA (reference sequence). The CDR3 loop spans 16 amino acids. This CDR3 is CSASRRVYDGNQPQHF.

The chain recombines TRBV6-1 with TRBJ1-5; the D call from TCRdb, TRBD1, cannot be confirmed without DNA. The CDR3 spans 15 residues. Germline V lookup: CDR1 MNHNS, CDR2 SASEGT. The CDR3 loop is CATGTGGRSNQPQHF.

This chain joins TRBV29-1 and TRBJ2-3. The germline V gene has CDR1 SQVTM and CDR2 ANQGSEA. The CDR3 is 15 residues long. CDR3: CSALGKSDITDTQYF.

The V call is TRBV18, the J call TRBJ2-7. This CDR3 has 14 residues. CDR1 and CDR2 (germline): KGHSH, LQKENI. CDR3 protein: CASSPPETVDEQYF.

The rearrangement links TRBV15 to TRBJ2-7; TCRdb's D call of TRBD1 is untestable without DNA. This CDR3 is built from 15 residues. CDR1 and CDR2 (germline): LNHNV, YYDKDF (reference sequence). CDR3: CATSRAGGVDYEQYF.

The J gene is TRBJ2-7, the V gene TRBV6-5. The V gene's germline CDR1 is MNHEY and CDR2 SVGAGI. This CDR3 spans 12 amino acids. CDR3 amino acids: CASPSTSYEQYF.

This CDR3 reads CAISALAGGGNEQFF. The rearrangement joins TRBV10-3 to TRBJ2-1; TCRdb picks TRBD2, but there is no DNA to check that call. The CDR3 is made up of 15 amino acids. In germline, CDR1 is ENHRY, CDR2 SYGVKD.

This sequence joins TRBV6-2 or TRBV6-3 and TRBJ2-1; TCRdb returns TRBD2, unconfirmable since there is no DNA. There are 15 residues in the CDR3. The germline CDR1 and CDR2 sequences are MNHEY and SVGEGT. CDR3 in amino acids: CASRRLAGKYNEQFF.

Here the CDR3 reads CASSYSNEKLFF. The V gene is TRBV6-6, the J gene TRBJ1-4. The CDR3 runs to 12 residues. CDR1 and CDR2 (germline): MNHNY, SVGAGI (reference sequence).

The CDR3 loop is CSVSGGGFYEQYF. This rearrangement joins TRBV29-1 to TRBJ2-7; TCRdb reports TRBD2, a call that lacks DNA to check it against. Per the germline V gene, CDR1 is SQVTM and CDR2 is ANQGSEA. This CDR3 region has 13 residues.

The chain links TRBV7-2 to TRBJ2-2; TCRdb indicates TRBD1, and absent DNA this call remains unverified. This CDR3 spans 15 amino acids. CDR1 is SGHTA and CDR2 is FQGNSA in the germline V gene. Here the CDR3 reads CASRFDRGGTGELFF.

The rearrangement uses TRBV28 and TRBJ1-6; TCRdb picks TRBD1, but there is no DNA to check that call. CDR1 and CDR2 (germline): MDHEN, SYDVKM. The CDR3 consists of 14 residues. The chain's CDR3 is CASSYDSRHSPLHF.

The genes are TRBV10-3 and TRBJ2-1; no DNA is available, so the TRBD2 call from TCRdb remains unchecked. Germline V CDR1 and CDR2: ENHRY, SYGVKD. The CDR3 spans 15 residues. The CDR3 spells CAIRDGVAGVNEQFF.

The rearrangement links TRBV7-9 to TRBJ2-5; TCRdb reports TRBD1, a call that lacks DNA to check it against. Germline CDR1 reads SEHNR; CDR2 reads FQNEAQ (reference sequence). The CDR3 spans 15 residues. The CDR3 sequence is CASSPDRGRTETQYF.

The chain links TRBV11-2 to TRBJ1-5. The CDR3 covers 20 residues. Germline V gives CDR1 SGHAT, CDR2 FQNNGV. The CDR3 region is CASSLESPDLRTSSNQPQHF. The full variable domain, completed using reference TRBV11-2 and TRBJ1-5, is EAGVAQSPRYKIIEKRQSVAFWCNPISGHATLYWYQQILGQGPKLLIQFQNNGVVDDSQLPKDRFSAERLKGVDSTLKIQPAKLEDSAVYLCASSLESPDLRTSSNQPQHFGDGTRLSIL.

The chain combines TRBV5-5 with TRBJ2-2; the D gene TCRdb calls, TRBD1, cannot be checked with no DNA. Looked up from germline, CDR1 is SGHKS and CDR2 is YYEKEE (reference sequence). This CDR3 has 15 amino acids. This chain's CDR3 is CASSFEDSYTGELFF.

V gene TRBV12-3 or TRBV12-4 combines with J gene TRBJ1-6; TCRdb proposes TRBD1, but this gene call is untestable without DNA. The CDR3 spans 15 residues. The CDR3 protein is CASSFRGGPNSPLHF.

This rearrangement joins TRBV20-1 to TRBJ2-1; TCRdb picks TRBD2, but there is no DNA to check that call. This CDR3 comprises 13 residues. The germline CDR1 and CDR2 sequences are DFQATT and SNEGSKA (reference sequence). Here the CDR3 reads CGSGRTSRNEQFF.

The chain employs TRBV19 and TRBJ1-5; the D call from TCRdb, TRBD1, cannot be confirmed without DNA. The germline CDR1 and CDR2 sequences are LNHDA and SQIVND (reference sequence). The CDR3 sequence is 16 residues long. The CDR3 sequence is CASSRRDRGSYQPQHF.

This CDR3 is CASSQDQSDNQPQHF. The chain carries TRBV4-2 and TRBJ1-5. This CDR3 region has 15 residues. Germline values: CDR1 LGHNA, CDR2 YNFKEQ.

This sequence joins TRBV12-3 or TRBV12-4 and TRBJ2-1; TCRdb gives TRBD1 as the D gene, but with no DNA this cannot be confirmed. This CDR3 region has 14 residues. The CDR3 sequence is CASTGAARYNEQFF.

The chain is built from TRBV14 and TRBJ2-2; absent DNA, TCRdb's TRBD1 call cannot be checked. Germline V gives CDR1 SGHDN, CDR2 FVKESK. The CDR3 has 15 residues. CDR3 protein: CASSHQGLSTGELFF.

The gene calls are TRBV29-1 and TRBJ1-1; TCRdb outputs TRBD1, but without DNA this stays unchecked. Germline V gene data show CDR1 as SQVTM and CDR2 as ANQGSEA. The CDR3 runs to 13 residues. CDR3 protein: CSVRDRGPTEAFF.

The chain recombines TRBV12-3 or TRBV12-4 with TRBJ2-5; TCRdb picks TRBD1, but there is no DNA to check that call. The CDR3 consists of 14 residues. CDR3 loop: CASSEHRGGETQYF.

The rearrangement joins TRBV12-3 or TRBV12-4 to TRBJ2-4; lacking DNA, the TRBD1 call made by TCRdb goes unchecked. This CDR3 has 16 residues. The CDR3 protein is CASSEQGATTKNIQYF.

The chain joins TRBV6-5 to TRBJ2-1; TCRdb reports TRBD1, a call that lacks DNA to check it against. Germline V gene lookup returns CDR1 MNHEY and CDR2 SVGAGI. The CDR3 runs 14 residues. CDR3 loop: CASSYRGVSNEQFF.

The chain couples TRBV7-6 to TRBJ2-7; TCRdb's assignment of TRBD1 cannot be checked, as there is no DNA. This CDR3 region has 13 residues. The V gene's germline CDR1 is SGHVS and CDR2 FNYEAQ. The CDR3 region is CASTPGGGLEQYF. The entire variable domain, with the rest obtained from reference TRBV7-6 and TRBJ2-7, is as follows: GAGVSQSPRYKVTKRGQDVALRCDPISGHVSLYWYRQALGQGPEFLTYFNYEAQQDKSGLPNDRFSAERPEGSISTLTIQRTEQRDSAMYRCASTPGGGLEQYFGPGTRLTVT.